Detailed here is one T cell receptor beta chain. No antigen is known for it. The sample comes from a study of radiation and T cells in renal cell carcinoma. There are 13 residues in the CDR3. CDR1 and CDR2 (germline): MDHEN, SYDVKM. V was trimmed by 8 bases and J by 6 bases, leaving 14 bases between them. As for time point: baseline pretreatment blood. Noted treatment: 15 Gy SBRT to primary tumor, nephrectomy 4 weeks later. Blood was sampled at baseline, 2 weeks and 4 weeks after SBRT. Regarding the study as a whole: In blood, top tumor clones expanded by 2 weeks, shrinking by 4.

TCRdb's copy holds only in-frame clones and misses some; the assay was immunoSEQ multiplex PCR. The repertoire consists of some 95,000 clones, with approximately 86% occurring once and the leading ten covering 7.5% to 8.5%. Sequenced material: blood, taken from a patient whose treatment included radiotherapy and nephrectomy. The receptor was isolated from a man in his fifties or sixties with renal cell carcinoma. The genes are TRBV28 and TRBJ2-1, with D perhaps matching TRBD2 (6 bases). The CDR3 spells CASEYGGLNEQFF. The CDR3 DNA reads as TGTGCCAGCGAGTATGGAGGGCTCAATGAGCAGTTCTTC.